The entry below describes one TCR beta chain. This entry belongs to a study of T cells in tuberculosis. As for the study in general: The T cells targeted glucose monomycolate, a mycobacterial lipid, via CD1B.

Latent tuberculosis screening used tuberculin skin test and IGRA at entry. The method was immunoSEQ multiplex PCR; TCRdb's version includes in-frame clones alone and lacks a portion of them. The table shows tens of thousands of clones, with around 94% occurring only once. Germline V gene sequence: CDR1 SGHNT, CDR2 YENEEA. The ends were cut back, 4 bases at V and 4 bases at J, with 18 bases in the middle. This CDR3 region has 16 residues. The chain is built from TRBV11-3 and TRBJ2-3, with D maybe TRBD1 (6 bases). The sequence derives from a donor aged 10-29 years with latent tuberculosis or without tuberculosis infection. Some clones in this sample may be carry-over from other donors' samples. The specimen was PBMCs. The CDR3 sequence: CASSSTTGSRADTQYF. For the CDR3, the DNA is TGTGCCAGCAGCTCAACAACAGGGAGTAGGGCAGATACGCAGTATTTT.